This T cell receptor (beta chain) was found in a study of cytomegalovirus exposure and HLA in healthy donors. Study-wide results and limits: Available immune exposure information was restricted to CMV serostatus only. In presence/absence analyses, roughly uniform sequencing depth across donors was assumed. There were some public TCRs occurring in many donors, but most TCR sequences were rare.

The V gene lost 2 bases and the J gene lost 2 bases, with 12 bases spanning the gap. Germline V gene sequence: CDR1 MDHEN, CDR2 SYDVKM. The CDR3 is 15 residues long. Comments on this clone: Its antigen is not identified.

PCR used 60 Vbeta primers and 13 Jbeta primers. The method was immunoSEQ multiplex PCR; TCRdb's version includes in-frame clones alone and lacks a portion of them. The sample lists about 180,000 clones, around 82% seen once, with under 2.5% in the top ten. The material sequenced was PBMCs. The receptor was derived from a man between 60 and 75 years old in good health and CMV-seronegative. The gene calls are TRBV28 and TRBJ2-5, with a tentative D call TRBD2 (5 bases). The CDR3 DNA reads TGTGCCAGCAGTTTAGAGGGTGGAAGGCAAGAGACCCAGTACTTC. Protein: CASSLEGGRQETQYF.